The present TCR beta chain was sequenced within a study of blood T cell repertoires in COVID-19. On the study more broadly: T cells, B-cell-depleted T cells, or PBMCs supplied cDNA or gDNA.

This clone showed up just a few times. Germline CDR1 is LNHNV and CDR2 is YYDKDF (reference sequence). Trimming pared 1 base from V and 7 bases from J, leaving 11 bases between. The CDR3 contains 13 residues. Libraries were prepared by immunoSEQ multiplex PCR; TCRdb keeps only in-frame clonotypes and omits some of them. The sample contains some 100,000 clones, approximately 79% of which appear only once. The Seattle patients, enrolled during active infection, were followed longitudinally. The sequencing sample was made of peripheral blood. The rearrangement joins TRBV15 to TRBJ2-7, with a tentative D call TRBD2 (5 bases). The sequence derives from a man in his sixties or seventies with COVID-19, enrolled during active disease. The CDR3 nucleotides are TGTGCCACCAGCAGAGGCGGGTTAGGGGAGCAGTACTTC. Translation gives CATSRGGLGEQYF. Together with reference TRBV15 and TRBJ2-7, the CDR3 gives the full variable domain: DAMVIQNPRYQVTQFGKPVTLSCSQTLNHNVMYWYQQKSSQAPKLLFHYYDKDFNNEADTPDNFQSRRPNTSFCFLDIRSPGLGDTAMYLCATSRGGLGEQYFGPGTRLTVT.